This T cell receptor beta chain was sequenced for a study of cytomegalovirus exposure and HLA in healthy donors. Study observations and caveats: Of the V segments, some could not be distinguished, including TRBV6-2 and TRBV6-3, and were excluded. TCR beta chain V- and J-gene trimming was linked, in a later analysis, to a missense variant in DCLRE1C.

Use of 60 Vbeta and 13 Jbeta primers characterized the PCR. Measured with immunoSEQ multiplex PCR; TCRdb has only the in-frame clones, and not every one. The table shows some 92,000 clones, with more than 60% occurring only once. This CDR3 has 19 residues. The V gene's germline CDR1 is SGHAT and CDR2 FQNNGV. Trimming shortened V by 3 bases and J by 3 bases, and 24 bases separated the two germline ends. Comment on this clone: Its antigen is unidentified.

The sequencing sample was made of PBMCs. The clonotype comes from a man younger than 35 in good health and CMV-seropositive. This chain uses TRBV11-2 with TRBJ2-1; TRBD1 might be the D (7 bases). CDR3 sequence reads: CASSFRGSRRDRFYNEQFF. CDR3 DNA: TGTGCCAGCAGCTTTCGCGGAAGCAGGAGGGACAGATTCTACAATGAGCAGTTCTTC.